The following is a TCR beta chain sequence with its context. This sample is drawn from a study of blood T cells in healthy people across ages. The germline CDR1 and CDR2 sequences are DFQATT and SNEGSKA (reference sequence). The CDR3 totals 14 residues. V shed 8 bases and J 5 bases; nucleotides not matched to a gene: 10. The authors ran a second PCR of about 6 to 11 cycles using a sample-barcoded 5' primer and a J-beta primer mix. TCRdb itself ran the 5' RACE reads through MiXCR, one entry per CDR3 protein. The sample lists under 1,000,000 distinct CDR3 sequences, about 37% occurring once. This receptor was obtained from a man aged 18 to 30 in good health. Sequences were obtained from blood. The chain links TRBV20-1 to TRBJ2-5; 11 bases are a match to TRBD1. The CDR3 spells CSQPGQGALETQYF. CDR3 bases: TGCAGTCAGCCTGGACAGGGGGCCCTTGAGACCCAGTACTTC.